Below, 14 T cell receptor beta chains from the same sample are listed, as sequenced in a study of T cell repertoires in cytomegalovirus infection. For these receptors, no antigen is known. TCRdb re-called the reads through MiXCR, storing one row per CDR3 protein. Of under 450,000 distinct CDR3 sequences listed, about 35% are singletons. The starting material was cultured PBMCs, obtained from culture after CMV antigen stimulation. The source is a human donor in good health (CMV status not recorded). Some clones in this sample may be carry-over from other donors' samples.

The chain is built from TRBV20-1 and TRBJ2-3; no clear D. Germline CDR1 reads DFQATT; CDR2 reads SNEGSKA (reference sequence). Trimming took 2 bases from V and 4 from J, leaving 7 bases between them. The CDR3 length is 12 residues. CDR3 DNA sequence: TGCAGTGCTAGACTTTATGCAGATACGCAGTATTTT. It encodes CSARLYADTQYF.

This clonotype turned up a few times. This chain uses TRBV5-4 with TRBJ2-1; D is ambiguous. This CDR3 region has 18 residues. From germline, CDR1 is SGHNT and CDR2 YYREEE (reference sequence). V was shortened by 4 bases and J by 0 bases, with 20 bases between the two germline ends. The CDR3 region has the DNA TGTGCCAGCAGCCCAAACACGGTGGGGTACAGCTCCTACAATGAGCAGTTCTTC. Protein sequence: CASSPNTVGYSSYNEQFF.

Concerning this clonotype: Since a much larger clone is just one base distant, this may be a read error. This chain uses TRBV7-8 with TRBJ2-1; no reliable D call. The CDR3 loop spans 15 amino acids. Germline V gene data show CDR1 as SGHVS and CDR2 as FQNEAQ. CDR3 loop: CASSLTASSYNEQCF. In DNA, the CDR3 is TGTGCCAGCAGCTTAACTGCTTCCTCCTACAATGAGCAGTGCTTC.

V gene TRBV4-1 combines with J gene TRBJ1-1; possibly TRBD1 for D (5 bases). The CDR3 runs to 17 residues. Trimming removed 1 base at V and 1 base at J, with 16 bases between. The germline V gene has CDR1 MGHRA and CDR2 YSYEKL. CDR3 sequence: CASSQGGTRGPNTEAFF. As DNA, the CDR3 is TGCGCCAGCAGCCAAGGGGGGACTCGAGGCCCGAACACTGAAGCTTTCTTT.

DNA for the CDR3: TGCGCCAGCAGCCAAGGGGAGGCCCTCGCAGATACGCAGTATTTT. This sequence encodes CASSQGEALADTQYF. The V and J genes are TRBV4-3 and TRBJ2-3; possibly TRBD2 for D (6 bases). The V end was cut by 1 base, the J end by 4 bases, with 12 bases between. Germline CDR1 and CDR2: LGHNA and YSLEER. This CDR3 contains 15 residues.

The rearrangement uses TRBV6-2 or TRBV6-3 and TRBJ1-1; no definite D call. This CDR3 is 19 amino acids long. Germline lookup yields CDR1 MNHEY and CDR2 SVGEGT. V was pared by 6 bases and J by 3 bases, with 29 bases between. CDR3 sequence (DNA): TGTGCCAGCAGCAGAATCCCGACGTGGATTGGGTTGTCGGACACTGAAGCTTTCTTT. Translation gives CASSRIPTWIGLSDTEAFF.

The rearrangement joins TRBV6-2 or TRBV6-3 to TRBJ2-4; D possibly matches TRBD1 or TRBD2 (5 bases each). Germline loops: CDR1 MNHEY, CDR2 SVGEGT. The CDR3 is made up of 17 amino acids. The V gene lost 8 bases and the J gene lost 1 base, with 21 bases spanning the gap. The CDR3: CASSAPRGRGAKNIQYF. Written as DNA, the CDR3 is TGTGCCAGCTCCGCCCCGAGGGGAAGAGGGGCCAAAAACATTCAGTACTTC.

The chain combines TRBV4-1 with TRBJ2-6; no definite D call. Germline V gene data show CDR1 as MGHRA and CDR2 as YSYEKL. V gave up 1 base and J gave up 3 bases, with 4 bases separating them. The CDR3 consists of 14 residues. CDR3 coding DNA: TGCGCCAGCAGCCAAGTTGGTGGGGCCAACGTCCTGACTTTC. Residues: CASSQVGGANVLTF.

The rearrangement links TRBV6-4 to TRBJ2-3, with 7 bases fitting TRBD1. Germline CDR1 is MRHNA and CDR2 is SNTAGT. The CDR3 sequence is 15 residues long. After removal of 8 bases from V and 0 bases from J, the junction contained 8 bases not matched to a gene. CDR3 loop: CASRPDRASTDTQYF. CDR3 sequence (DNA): TGTGCCAGCCGCCCCGACAGGGCTAGCACAGATACGCAGTATTTT.

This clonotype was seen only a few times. CDR3 in amino acids: CASSLEGGLAGLLGTDTQYF. In DNA, the CDR3 is TGTGCCAGCAGCCTAGAGGGAGGACTAGCGGGCCTACTGGGCACAGATACGCAGTATTTT. The chain employs TRBV7-2 and TRBJ2-3, with 11 bases that match TRBD2. Per germline, CDR1 SGHTA and CDR2 FQGNSA. The CDR3 has 20 residues. Losses at the gene ends were 5 bases for V and 1 base for J; bases not matched to a gene: 17.

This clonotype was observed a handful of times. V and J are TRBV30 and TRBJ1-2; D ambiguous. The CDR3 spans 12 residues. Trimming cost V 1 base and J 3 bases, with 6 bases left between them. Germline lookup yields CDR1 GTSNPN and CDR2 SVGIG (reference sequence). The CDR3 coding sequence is TGTGCCTGGAGTGAGGGAGACTATGGCTACACCTTC. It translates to CAWSEGDYGYTF.

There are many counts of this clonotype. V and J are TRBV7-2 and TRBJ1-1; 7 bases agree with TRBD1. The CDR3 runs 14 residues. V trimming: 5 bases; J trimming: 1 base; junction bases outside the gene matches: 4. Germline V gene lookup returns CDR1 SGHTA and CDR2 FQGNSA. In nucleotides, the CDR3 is TGTGCCAGCAGCCCCGGGACAGAGAACACTGAAGCTTTCTTT. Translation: CASSPGTENTEAFF.

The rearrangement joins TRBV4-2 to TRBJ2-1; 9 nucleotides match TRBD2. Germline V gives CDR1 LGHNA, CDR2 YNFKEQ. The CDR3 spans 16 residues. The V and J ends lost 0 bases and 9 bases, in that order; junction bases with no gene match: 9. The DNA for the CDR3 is TGTGCCAGCAGCCAAGAGGCGGGAGGGCCCGGGGGTGAGCAGTTCTTC. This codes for CASSQEAGGPGGEQFF.

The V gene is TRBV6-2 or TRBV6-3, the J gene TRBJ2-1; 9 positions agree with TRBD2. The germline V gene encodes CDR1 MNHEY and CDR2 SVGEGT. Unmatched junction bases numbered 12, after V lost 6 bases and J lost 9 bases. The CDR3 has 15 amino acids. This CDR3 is CASREGGRALREQFF. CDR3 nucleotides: TGTGCCAGCAGAGAGGGCGGGAGGGCCCTACGTGAGCAGTTCTTC.